The clone carrying this T cell receptor beta chain was seen a few times. Other nucleotide sequences in the sample specify the same CDR3. This record belongs to a study of blood T cell repertoires in COVID-19. At the level of the study: COVID-19 samples, acute and convalescent, were from the United States, Italy and Spain. From T cells, B-cell-depleted T cells, or PBMCs came the material, which was cDNA or gDNA.

As originally analysed: It was from reference gene primer amplification that nucleated cell counts were estimated. Clones were read by immunoSEQ multiplex PCR, and TCRdb kept only the in-frame ones, dropping some. V, J and clone size are those of that table, while D and trimming were read from the DNA. The repertoire has 150,000 to 190,000 clones, roughly 80% of them found once; the top ten carry more than 3.5%. Germline V gives CDR1 LNHDA, CDR2 SQIVND (reference sequence). The CDR3 has 14 residues. V was pared by 7 bases and J by 2 bases, with 14 bases between. The V gene is TRBV19, the J gene TRBJ1-2, with unresolved D. The receptor was isolated from an elderly woman with acute or convalescent COVID-19. Material: peripheral blood. The CDR3 here is CASTPRGVNYGYTF. The CDR3 region has the DNA TGTGCCAGTACCCCACGAGGCGTCAACTATGGCTACACCTTC. Together with reference TRBV19 and TRBJ1-2, the CDR3 gives the full variable domain: DGGITQSPKYLFRKEGQNVTLSCEQNLNHDAMYWYRQDPGQGLRLIYYSQIVNDFQKGDIAEGYSVSREKKESFPLTVTSAQKNPTAFYLCASTPRGVNYGYTFGSGTRLTVV.